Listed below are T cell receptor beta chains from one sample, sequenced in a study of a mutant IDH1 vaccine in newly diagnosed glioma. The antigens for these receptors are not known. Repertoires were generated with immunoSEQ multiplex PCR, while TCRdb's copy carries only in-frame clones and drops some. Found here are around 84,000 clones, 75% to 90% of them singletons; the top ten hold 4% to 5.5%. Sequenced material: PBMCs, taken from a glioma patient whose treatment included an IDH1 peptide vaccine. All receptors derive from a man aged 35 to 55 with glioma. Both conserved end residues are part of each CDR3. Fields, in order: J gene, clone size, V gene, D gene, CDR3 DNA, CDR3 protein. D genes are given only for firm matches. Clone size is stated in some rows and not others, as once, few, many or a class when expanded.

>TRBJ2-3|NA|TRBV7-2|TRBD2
TGTGCCAGCAGCTTAGAACTAGCGGCAGATACGCAGTATTTT
CASSLELAADTQYF
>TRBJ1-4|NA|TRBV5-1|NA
TGCGCCAGCAGCTTGAATTCAGGTGCAACTAATGAAAAACTGTTTTTT
CASSLNSGATNEKLFF
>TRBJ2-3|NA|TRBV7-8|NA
TGTGCCAGCAGCCCTGGACCAGATACGCAGTATTTT
CASSPGPDTQYF
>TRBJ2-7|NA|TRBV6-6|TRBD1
TGTGCCAGCAGTTACCCCCGTGGACAGGGAATCGAGCAGTACTTC
CASSYPRGQGIEQYF
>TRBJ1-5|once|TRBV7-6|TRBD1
TGTGCCAGCAGCTTACTGGACAGGGGAGTTCAGCCCCAGCATTTT
CASSLLDRGVQPQHF
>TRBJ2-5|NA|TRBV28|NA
TGTGCCAGTAGCCCCCTGACGGAGACCCAGTACTTC
CASSPLTETQYF
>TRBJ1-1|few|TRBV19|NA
TGTGCCAGTAGTGAGGCCTACGCGGGGAACACTGAAGCTTTCTTT
CASSEAYAGNTEAFF
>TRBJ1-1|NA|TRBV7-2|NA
TGTGCCAGCAGCTTAATAGGGGCCCCTGAAGCTTTCTTT
CASSLIGAPEAFF
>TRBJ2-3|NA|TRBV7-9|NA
TGTGCCAGCAGCTTACCCCTTCCATACACGCAGTATTTT
CASSLPLPYTQYF
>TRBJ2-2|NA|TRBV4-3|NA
TGCGCCAGCAGCCAAGGCCGGGCCACCGGGGAGCTGTTTTTT
CASSQGRATGELFF
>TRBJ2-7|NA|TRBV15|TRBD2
TGTGCCACCAGCTCGCGGGGGGCAGGTTGGGACGAGCAGTACTTC
CATSSRGAGWDEQYF
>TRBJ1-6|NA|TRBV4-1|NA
TGCGCCAGCAGCCAAGATCTAAGTCGAGTCCTCCACTTT
CASSQDLSRVLHF
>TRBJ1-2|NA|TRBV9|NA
TGTGCCAGCAGCAGGGGGTATGGCTACACCTTC
CASSRGYGYTF
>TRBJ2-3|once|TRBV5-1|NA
TGCGCCAGCAGCTGGGCCGGGACCAGGGAAGGTACGCAGTATTTT
CASSWAGTREGTQYF
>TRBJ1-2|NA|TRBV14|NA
TGTGCCAGCAGCCTAACCAAGGGTGGCTACACCTTC
CASSLTKGGYTF
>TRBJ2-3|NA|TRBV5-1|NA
TGCGCCAGCAGCTTGGGGCAGGGGCCAGATACGCAGTATTTT
CASSLGQGPDTQYF
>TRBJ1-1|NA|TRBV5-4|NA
TGTGCCAGCAGAGCTTTCGACGCCTGGAACACTGAAGCTTTCTTT
CASRAFDAWNTEAFF
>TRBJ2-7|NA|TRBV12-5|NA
TGTGCTAGTGGTTTCCGGGGACTTACGGGGTACGAGCAGTACTTC
CASGFRGLTGYEQYF
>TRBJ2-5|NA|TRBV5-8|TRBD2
TGTGCCAGCAGCTTAGGATCTAGCGGGGAGCAAGAGACCCAGTACTTC
CASSLGSSGEQETQYF
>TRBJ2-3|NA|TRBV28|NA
TGTGCCAGCAGTACCCAGACGGAGGATACGCAGTATTTT
CASSTQTEDTQYF
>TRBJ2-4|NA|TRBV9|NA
TGTGCCAGCAGCGTAGGTGGTCAGGGTCCTCACATTCAGTACTTC
CASSVGGQGPHIQYF
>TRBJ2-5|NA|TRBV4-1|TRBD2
TGCGCCAGCAGCCAAGATCGGGAAGCGGGAGTAGTTTCGGTAGAGACCCAGTACTTC
CASSQDREAGVVSVETQYF
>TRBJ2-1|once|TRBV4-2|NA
TGTGCCAGCAGCCAAGATGGGGTGGGTGAGCAGTTCTTC
CASSQDGVGEQFF
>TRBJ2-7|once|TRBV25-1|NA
TGTGCCAGCCAGGGGATCTACGAGCAGTACTTC
CASQGIYEQYF
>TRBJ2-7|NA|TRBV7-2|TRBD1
TGTGCCAGCAGCTTGGAACAGGGGACCTACGAGCAGTACTTC
CASSLEQGTYEQYF
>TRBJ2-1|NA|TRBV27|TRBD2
TGTGCCAGCAGGGACGGTAGCGGGACTTCCTACAATGAGCAGTTCTTC
CASRDGSGTSYNEQFF
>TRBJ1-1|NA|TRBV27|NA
TGTGCCAGCGGAGTATGGGGCATTGAAGCTTTCTTT
CASGVWGIEAFF
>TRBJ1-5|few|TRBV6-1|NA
TGTGCCAGCAGTGAAAATCCCTATAGCAATCAGCCCCAGCATTTT
CASSENPYSNQPQHF
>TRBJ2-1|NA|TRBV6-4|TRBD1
TGTGCCAGCAGCCCCAGGACAGGGGTGAATGAGCAGTTCTTC
CASSPRTGVNEQFF
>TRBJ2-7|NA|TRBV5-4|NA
TGTGCCAGCAGCTTTCTGGACGGCTACGAGCAGTACTTC
CASSFLDGYEQYF
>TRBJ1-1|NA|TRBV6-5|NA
TGTGCCAGCAGTTACTCTCGGCCGAACACTGAAGCTTTCTTT
CASSYSRPNTEAFF
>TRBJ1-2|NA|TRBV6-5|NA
TGTGCCAGCAGTTACAGGTCGTCAGGGTTCTATGGCTACACCTTC
CASSYRSSGFYGYTF
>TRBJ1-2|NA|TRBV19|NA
TGTGCCAGTAGTATAGGAACAGGTCCTAACTATGGCTACACCTTC
CASSIGTGPNYGYTF
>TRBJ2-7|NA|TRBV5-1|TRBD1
TGCGCCAGCAGCTTGGGGACAGGGGTAGTCTACGAGCAGTACTTC
CASSLGTGVVYEQYF
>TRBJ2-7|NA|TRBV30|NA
TGTGCCTGGAGTGCTAATGACGAGCAGTACTTC
CAWSANDEQYF
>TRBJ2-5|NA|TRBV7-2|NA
TGTGCCAGCAGCTTAGCGCCCACGGGGTCGGGGCAAGAGACCCAGTACTTC
CASSLAPTGSGQETQYF
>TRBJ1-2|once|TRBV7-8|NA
TGTGCCAGCAGCTTGTCGCAGGGAACTACTGGCTACACCTTC
CASSLSQGTTGYTF
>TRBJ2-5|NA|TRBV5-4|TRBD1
TGTGCCAGCAGGTCCGACAGGGACGCAGAGACCCAGTACTTC
CASRSDRDAETQYF
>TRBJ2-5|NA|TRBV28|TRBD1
TGTGCCAGCAGTTCACCCGGGACAGTGAAAGGAGGGACCCAGTACTTC
CASSSPGTVKGGTQYF
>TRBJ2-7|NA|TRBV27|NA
TGTGCCAGCAGTTTTAAGGGGGAGAGCTCCTACGAGCAGTACTTC
CASSFKGESSYEQYF
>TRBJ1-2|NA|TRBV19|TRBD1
TGTGCCAGTAGTATCCCAGGGACAGCGAACTATGGCTACACCTTC
CASSIPGTANYGYTF
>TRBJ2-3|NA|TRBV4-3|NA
TGCGCCAGCAGCCCAGCTGTCGGCCGCGCAGATACGCAGTATTTT
CASSPAVGRADTQYF
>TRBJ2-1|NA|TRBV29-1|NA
TGCAGCGTTGAAGATGGGGCGAGCCCCTACAATGAGCAGTTCTTC
CSVEDGASPYNEQFF
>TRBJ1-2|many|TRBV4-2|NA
TGTGCCAGCAGCCAAGAACCCAAGGACAGTGGCTATGGCTACACCTTC
CASSQEPKDSGYGYTF
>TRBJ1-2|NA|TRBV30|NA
TGTGCCAGAGGACCGGTCGCTGGCTACACCTTC
CARGPVAGYTF
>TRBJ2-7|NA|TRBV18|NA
TGTGCCAGCTCAGCCAGGACGGCTGGTATCGAGCAGTACTTC
CASSARTAGIEQYF
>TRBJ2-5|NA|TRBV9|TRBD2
TGTGCCAGCAGCGCAACGAACGGACTAGCGGGAGTAGAGACCCAGTACTTC
CASSATNGLAGVETQYF